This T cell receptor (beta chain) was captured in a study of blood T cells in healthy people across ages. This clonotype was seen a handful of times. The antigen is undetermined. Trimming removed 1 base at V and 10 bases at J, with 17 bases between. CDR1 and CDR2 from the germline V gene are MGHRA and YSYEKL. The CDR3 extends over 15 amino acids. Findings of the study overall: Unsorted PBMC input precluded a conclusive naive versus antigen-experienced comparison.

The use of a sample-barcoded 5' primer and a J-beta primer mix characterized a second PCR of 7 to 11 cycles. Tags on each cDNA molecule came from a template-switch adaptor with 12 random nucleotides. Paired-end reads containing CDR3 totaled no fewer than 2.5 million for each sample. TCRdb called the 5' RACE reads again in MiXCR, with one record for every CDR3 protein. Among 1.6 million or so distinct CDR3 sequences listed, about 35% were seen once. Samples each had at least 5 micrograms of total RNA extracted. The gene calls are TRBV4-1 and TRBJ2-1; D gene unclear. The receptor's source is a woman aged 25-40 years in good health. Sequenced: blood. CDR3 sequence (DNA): TGCGCCAGCAGCCAAGGTCCCAGCGCTGGGATAGAGCAGTTCTTC. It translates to CASSQGPSAGIEQFF.